The 26 T cell receptor beta chains given below trace back to one sample, sequenced in a study of blood T cell repertoires in COVID-19. Profiling relied on immunoSEQ multiplex PCR, and the TCRdb table lists in-frame clones only, not all of them. The sample has about 160,000 clones, 85% seen once. Sequenced input: peripheral blood. These receptors all come from a human donor with acute or convalescent COVID-19. The donor label of this sample is uncertain.

A single count supports this clone. The chain is built from TRBV30 and TRBJ1-6; D is uncertain. Trimming pared 1 base from V and 7 bases from J, leaving 14 bases between. The CDR3 is 15 residues long. Germline CDR1 and CDR2: GTSNPN and SVGIG (reference sequence). CDR3 DNA sequence: TGTGCCTGGAGTGAAAGGCGGGTTGGAAATTCACCCCTCCACTTT. It codes for CAWSERRVGNSPLHF.

The chain has TRBV30 and TRBJ1-6; 9 bases match TRBD1. The V gene's germline CDR1 is GTSNPN and CDR2 SVGIG (reference sequence). The CDR3 runs 14 residues. Losses at the gene ends were 5 bases for V and 9 bases for J; bases not matched to a gene: 8. CDR3 residues: CAWARQGGISPLHF. The DNA of the CDR3 is TGTGCCTGGGCTAGACAGGGGGGCATTTCACCCCTCCACTTT.

V usage is TRBV5-4 and J usage is TRBJ2-3; D possibly corresponds to TRBD2 (6 bases). Trimming removed 4 bases at V and 5 bases at J, with 11 bases between. This CDR3 is 13 amino acids long. CDR1 and CDR2 (germline): SGHNT, YYREEE (reference sequence). The CDR3 DNA reads as TGTGCCAGCAGCCGGGACTTCGGAGATACGCAGTATTTT. Translated: CASSRDFGDTQYF.

In this sample, this clone turned up once. The V and J genes are TRBV10-1 and TRBJ2-2; tentatively, D is TRBD2 (7 bases). The CDR3 spans 14 residues. The germline V gene has CDR1 WNHNN and CDR2 SYGVQD (reference sequence). The V gene lost 5 bases and the J gene lost 3 bases, with 10 bases spanning the gap. The DNA for the CDR3 is TGCGCCAGCAGTACGGGGGGCTACACCGGGGAGCTGTTTTTT. It codes for CASSTGGYTGELFF.

This chain uses TRBV5-1 with TRBJ2-4; 7 bases map to TRBD1. With 1 base clipped from V and 9 bases from J, the junction kept 7 bases outside the gene matches. CDR3 length equals 14 residues. Germline loops: CDR1 SGHRS, CDR2 YFSETQ. The CDR3 region has the DNA TGCGCCAGCAGCTTGCCAGAGGGGGCGGCCATTCAGTACTTC. This translates into CASSLPEGAAIQYF.

The chain links TRBV5-1 to TRBJ2-1; 9 bases align to TRBD2. V shed 5 bases and J 8 bases; nucleotides not matched to a gene: 14. The germline V gene encodes CDR1 SGHRS and CDR2 YFSETQ. This CDR3 is 16 amino acids long. CDR3 protein: CASSLPLAGSGDEQFF. The CDR3 DNA reads as TGCGCCAGCAGTTTACCTCTAGCGGGGAGCGGCGATGAGCAGTTCTTC. The complete variable domain, with remaining parts taken from reference TRBV5-1 and TRBJ2-1, reads KAGVTQTPRYLIKTRGQQVTLSCSPISGHRSVSWYQQTPGQGLQFLFEYFSETQRNKGNFPGRFSGRQFSNSRSEMNVSTLELGDSALYLCASSLPLAGSGDEQFFGPGTRLTVL.

This sequence joins TRBV5-6 and TRBJ1-2; D uncertain. Germline-derived CDR1 and CDR2 are SGHDT and YYEEEE. CDR3 length: 14 amino acids. V lost 0 bases to trimming and J lost 3 bases, with 9 bases between them. Here the CDR3 reads CASSLVTADYGYTF. In nucleotides, the CDR3 is TGTGCCAGCAGCTTGGTTACCGCGGACTATGGCTACACCTTC.

This rearrangement joins TRBV13 to TRBJ1-6; 9 nucleotides align to TRBD1. The germline CDR1 and CDR2 sequences are PRHDT and FYEKMQ (reference sequence). V was clipped by 5 bases and J by 7 bases; unmatched bases: 9. CDR3 length: 16 residues. CDR3 protein: CASSPHGTGRNSPLHF. The CDR3 nucleotides read TGTGCCAGCAGCCCCCACGGGACAGGGAGAAATTCACCCCTCCACTTT.

The V gene is TRBV7-9, the J gene TRBJ2-7; D unresolved. Trimming shortened V by 1 base and J by 0 bases, and 13 bases separated the two germline ends. This CDR3 is 16 amino acids long. Germline CDR1 is SEHNR and CDR2 is FQNEAQ (reference sequence). The CDR3 region has the DNA TGTGCCAGCAGCTTAGAGGCCAGGCGAAGCTCCTACGAGCAGTACTTC. Its translation is CASSLEARRSSYEQYF.

The chain couples TRBV7-9 to TRBJ1-4, with D hard to call. The CDR3 sequence is 15 residues long. Per germline, CDR1 SEHNR and CDR2 FQNEAQ (reference sequence). V was pared by 4 bases and J by 3 bases, with 12 bases between. The CDR3 DNA follows: TGTGCCAGCAGCTCCTTTAATCCGGCTAATGAAAAACTGTTTTTT. Protein product: CASSSFNPANEKLFF.

The gene calls are TRBV6-5 and TRBJ1-2; D is possibly TRBD1 (6 bases). Germline assignment: CDR1 MNHEY and CDR2 SVGAGI. Deletions cut 2 bases from V and 6 bases from J, with 16 bases between. The length of the CDR3 is 15 residues. CDR3 amino acids: CASSYRDTTWNGYTF. In nucleotides, the CDR3 is TGTGCCAGCAGTTACCGGGACACAACCTGGAATGGCTACACCTTC.

This clone came up a few times. Here the CDR3 reads CASSLKAGLAGGNNEQFF. The CDR3 coding sequence is TGTGCCAGCAGCTTAAAGGCTGGGCTAGCGGGGGGAAACAATGAGCAGTTCTTC. V gene TRBV7-6 combines with J gene TRBJ2-1, with 11 bases that match TRBD2. V was clipped by 2 bases and J by 5 bases; unmatched bases: 11. Germline CDR1 and CDR2: SGHVS and FNYEAQ. The CDR3 runs to 18 residues. Drawing the rest from reference TRBV7-6 and TRBJ2-1, the complete variable domain is GAGVSQSPRYKVTKRGQDVALRCDPISGHVSLYWYRQALGQGPEFLTYFNYEAQQDKSGLPNDRFSAERPEGSISTLTIQRTEQRDSAMYRCASSLKAGLAGGNNEQFFGPGTRLTVL.

V gene TRBV15 combines with J gene TRBJ2-2; 9 positions agree with TRBD1. The V and J ends lost 1 base and 6 bases, in that order; junction bases with no gene match: 18. Germline loops: CDR1 LNHNV, CDR2 YYDKDF (reference sequence). The CDR3 length is 20 residues. For the CDR3, the DNA is TGTGCCACCAGCAGAGTGGGGACAGGGACTCCCGGGAGGAGGGCCGGGGAGCTGTTTTTT. Protein sequence: CATSRVGTGTPGRRAGELFF.

The chain carries TRBV6-2 or TRBV6-3 and TRBJ2-1; 13 positions agree with TRBD2. The CDR3 has 15 residues. With V trimmed by 5 bases and J by 5 bases, 3 bases remained unmatched. The germline V gene encodes CDR1 MNHEY and CDR2 SVGEGT. This CDR3 reads CASSGLAGANNEQFF. The CDR3 coding sequence is TGTGCCAGCAGTGGACTAGCGGGGGCCAACAATGAGCAGTTCTTC.

V usage is TRBV3-1 (or the pseudogene TRBV3-2) and J usage is TRBJ1-1; possible D gene TRBD1, 6 bases. This CDR3 has 13 residues. The germline V gene encodes CDR1 LGHDT and CDR2 YNNKEL (reference sequence). The V gene lost 3 bases and the J gene lost 5 bases, with 10 bases spanning the gap. The CDR3 here is CASSQGAHTEAFF. The CDR3 DNA follows: TGTGCCAGCAGCCAGGGGGCGCATACTGAAGCTTTCTTT.

The chain combines TRBV2 with TRBJ2-3, with D possibly TRBD1 on 5 matching bases. The CDR3 covers 15 residues. The germline V gene has CDR1 SNHLY and CDR2 FYNNEI. With 7 bases removed from V and 0 bases from J, the gap between germline ends came to 14 bases. The CDR3 DNA sequence: TGTGCCAGCACCGATGGGGCATCGAGCACAGATACGCAGTATTTT. Translation: CASTDGASSTDTQYF.

Concerning this clone: The sample has other DNA sequences that encode this CDR3 too. This chain uses TRBV5-1 with TRBJ2-1; TRBD2 aligns across 13 bases. The CDR3 extends over 17 amino acids. With V trimmed by 4 bases and J by 0 bases, 4 bases remained unmatched. Germline lookup yields CDR1 SGHRS and CDR2 YFSETQ. CDR3 protein: CASSPRLAGGSYNEQFF. The CDR3, as DNA: TGCGCCAGCAGCCCTAGACTAGCGGGGGGCTCCTACAATGAGCAGTTCTTC.

The V call is TRBV6-5, the J call TRBJ2-2; a weak D match, TRBD2 (5 bases). The CDR3 has 14 residues. CDR1 is MNHEY and CDR2 is SVGAGI in the germline V gene. Trimming left V 8 bases short and J 0 bases short, with 10 bases between. This CDR3 reads CASGGRPNTGELFF. The CDR3 coding sequence is TGTGCCAGCGGAGGCCGACCGAACACCGGGGAGCTGTTTTTT.

The chain joins TRBV5-5 to TRBJ2-3; 8 nucleotides line up with TRBD2. In germline, CDR1 is SGHKS, CDR2 YYEKEE (reference sequence). This CDR3 contains 15 residues. The V segment lost 5 bases and the J segment 3 bases; nucleotides outside the gene matches: 8. DNA of the CDR3: TGTGCCAGCAGTCGAAGGACTAGCAGAACAGATACGCAGTATTTT. It specifies CASSRRTSRTDTQYF.

V and J are TRBV21-1 and TRBJ1-6; the D call of TRBD1 is as the table states it, not checked on the DNA. TRBV21-1 is listed as a pseudogene. The CDR3 totals 17 residues. The CDR3 region is CASSKLDRSSYNSPLHF. The CDR3 DNA sequence: TGTGCCAGCAGCAAATTGGACAGGAGCTCCTATAATTCACCCCTCCACTTT.

This clone was seen only once. This chain links TRBV23-1 with TRBJ1-6, with TRBD1 matching over 7 bases. TRBV23-1 is an ORF, with its function uncertain. The CDR3 contains 17 residues. V was clipped by 1 base and J by 3 bases; unmatched bases: 6. The CDR3, as DNA: TGCGCCAGCAGTCAATGGGGGACAGTATTCTATAATTCACCCCTCCACTTT. Protein product: CASSQWGTVFYNSPLHF.

This clone was detected once. The gene calls are TRBV5-1 and TRBJ1-1; tentatively, D is TRBD1 (5 bases). Trimming left V 5 bases short and J 2 bases short, with 19 bases between. Germline values: CDR1 SGHRS, CDR2 YFSETQ. This CDR3 comprises 16 residues. This CDR3 is CASSLTEGRVNTEAFF. Here the CDR3 DNA reads TGCGCCAGCAGTTTAACCGAGGGGAGGGTTAACACTGAAGCTTTCTTT.

This clone has more than one count but fewer than ten. The CDR3, as DNA: TGTGCCAGCAGCTTAAACGTCCAGGGGGCTGGCTACACCTTC. As protein: CASSLNVQGAGYTF. The J gene is TRBJ1-2, the V gene TRBV7-3, with 8 bases identical to TRBD1. CDR3 length equals 14 residues. Germline V CDR1 and CDR2: SGHTA, FQGTGA. The J segment lost 7 bases and the V segment lost 1 base, leaving 5 bases of the junction unmatched.

The rearrangement links TRBV15 to TRBJ2-7; 8 positions match TRBD1. The CDR3 consists of 15 residues. J gave up 2 bases and V 1 base, and 4 bases lay outside the gene matches. The V gene's germline CDR1 is LNHNV and CDR2 YYDKDF (reference sequence). CDR3: CATSRVSGQAYEQYF. Written as DNA, the CDR3 is TGTGCCACCAGCAGAGTGTCGGGACAGGCCTACGAGCAGTACTTC. Complete variable domain (other parts from reference TRBV15 and TRBJ2-7): DAMVIQNPRYQVTQFGKPVTLSCSQTLNHNVMYWYQQKSSQAPKLLFHYYDKDFNNEADTPDNFQSRRPNTSFCFLDIRSPGLGDTAMYLCATSRVSGQAYEQYFGPGTRLTVT.

This clone was seen just once. The chain has TRBV7-2 and TRBJ1-4; no firm D call. Germline CDR1 reads SGHTA; CDR2 reads FQGNSA. This CDR3 has 15 residues. Trimming took off 1 base at V and 7 bases at J, with 13 bases between the two ends. The CDR3 DNA is TGTGCCAGCAGCTTAGATCGGGGTGTTGGTGAAAAACTGTTTTTT. It translates to CASSLDRGVGEKLFF.

J is TRBJ2-3 and V is TRBV4-2; 13 nucleotides agree with TRBD2. V gave up 1 base and J gave up 2 bases; unmatched junction bases: 6. This CDR3 is built from 18 residues. Germline assignment: CDR1 LGHNA and CDR2 YNFKEQ. The CDR3, as DNA: TGTGCCAGCAGCCAAGTGGGACTAGCGGGGAACTCCACAGATACGCAGTATTTT. It translates to CASSQVGLAGNSTDTQYF.